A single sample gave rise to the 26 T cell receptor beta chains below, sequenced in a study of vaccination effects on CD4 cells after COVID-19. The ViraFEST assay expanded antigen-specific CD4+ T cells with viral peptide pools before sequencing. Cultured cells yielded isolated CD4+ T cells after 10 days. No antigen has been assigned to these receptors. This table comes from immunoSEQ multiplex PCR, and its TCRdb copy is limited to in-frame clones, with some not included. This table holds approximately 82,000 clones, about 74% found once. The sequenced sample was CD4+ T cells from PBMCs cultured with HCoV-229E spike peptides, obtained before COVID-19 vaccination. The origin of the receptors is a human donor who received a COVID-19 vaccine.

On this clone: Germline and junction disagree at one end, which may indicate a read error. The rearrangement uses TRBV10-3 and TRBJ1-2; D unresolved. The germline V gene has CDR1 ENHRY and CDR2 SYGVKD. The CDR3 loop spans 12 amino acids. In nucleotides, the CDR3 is TGTGCCATCAGTGAGTCGTTTGGCTCCCAACACTTC. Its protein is CAISESFGSQHF.

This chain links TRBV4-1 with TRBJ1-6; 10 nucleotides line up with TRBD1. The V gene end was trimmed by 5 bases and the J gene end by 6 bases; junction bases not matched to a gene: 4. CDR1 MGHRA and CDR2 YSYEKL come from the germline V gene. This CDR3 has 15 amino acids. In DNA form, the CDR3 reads TGCGCCAGCAGCACAAGGACAGGGGGTAATTCACCCCTCCACTTT. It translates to CASSTRTGGNSPLHF.

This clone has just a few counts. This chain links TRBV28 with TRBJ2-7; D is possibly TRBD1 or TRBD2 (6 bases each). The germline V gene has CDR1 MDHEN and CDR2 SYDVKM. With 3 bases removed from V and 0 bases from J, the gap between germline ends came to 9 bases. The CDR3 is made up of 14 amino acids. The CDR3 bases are TGTGCCAGCAGTTTCGGGGGCTCCTCCTACGAGCAGTACGTC. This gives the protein CASSFGGSSYEQYV.

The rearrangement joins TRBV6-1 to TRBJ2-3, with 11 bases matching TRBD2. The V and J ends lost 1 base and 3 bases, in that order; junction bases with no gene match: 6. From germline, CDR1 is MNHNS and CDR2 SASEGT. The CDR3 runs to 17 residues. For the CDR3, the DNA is TGTGCCAGCAGTGAAGGATTTGTAGCGGGGGGGACAGATACGCAGTATTTT. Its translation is CASSEGFVAGGTDTQYF.

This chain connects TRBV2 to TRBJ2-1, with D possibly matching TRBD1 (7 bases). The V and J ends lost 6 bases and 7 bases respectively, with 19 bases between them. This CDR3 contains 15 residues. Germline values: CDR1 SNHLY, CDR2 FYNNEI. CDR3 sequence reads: CASRGGTSGRNEQFF. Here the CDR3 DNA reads TGTGCCAGCAGAGGGGGCACGTCGGGGAGGAATGAGCAGTTCTTC.

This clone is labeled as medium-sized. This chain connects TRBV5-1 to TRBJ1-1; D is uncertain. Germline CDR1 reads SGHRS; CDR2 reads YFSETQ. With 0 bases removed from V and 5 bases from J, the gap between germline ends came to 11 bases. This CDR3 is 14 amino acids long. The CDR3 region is CASSLDYGPTEAFF. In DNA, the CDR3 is TGCGCCAGCAGCTTGGATTATGGGCCAACTGAAGCTTTCTTT.

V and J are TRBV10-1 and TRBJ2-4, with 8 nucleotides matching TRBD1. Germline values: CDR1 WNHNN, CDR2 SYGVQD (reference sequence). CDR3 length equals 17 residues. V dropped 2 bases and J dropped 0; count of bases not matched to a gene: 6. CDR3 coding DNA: TGCGCCAGCAGTGAGCCGGGACAGGAGCTAGCCAAAAACATTCAGTACTTC. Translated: CASSEPGQELAKNIQYF.

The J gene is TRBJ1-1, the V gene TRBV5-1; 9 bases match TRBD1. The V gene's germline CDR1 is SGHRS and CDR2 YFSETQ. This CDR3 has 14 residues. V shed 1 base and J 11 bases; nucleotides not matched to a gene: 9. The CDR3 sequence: CASSLPPGQGGAFF. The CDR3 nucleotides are TGCGCCAGCAGCTTGCCACCGGGACAGGGAGGCGCTTTCTTT.

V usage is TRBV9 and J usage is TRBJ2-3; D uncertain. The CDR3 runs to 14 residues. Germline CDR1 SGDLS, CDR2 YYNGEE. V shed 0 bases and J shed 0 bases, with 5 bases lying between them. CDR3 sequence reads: CASSVVDSTDTQYF. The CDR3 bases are TGTGCCAGCAGCGTAGTAGACAGCACAGATACGCAGTATTTT.

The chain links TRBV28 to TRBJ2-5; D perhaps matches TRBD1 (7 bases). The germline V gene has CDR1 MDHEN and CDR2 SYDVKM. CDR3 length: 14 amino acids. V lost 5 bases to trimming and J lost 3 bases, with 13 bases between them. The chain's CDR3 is CASSMGGTEETQYF. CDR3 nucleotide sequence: TGTGCCAGCAGTATGGGCGGGACAGAAGAGACCCAGTACTTC.

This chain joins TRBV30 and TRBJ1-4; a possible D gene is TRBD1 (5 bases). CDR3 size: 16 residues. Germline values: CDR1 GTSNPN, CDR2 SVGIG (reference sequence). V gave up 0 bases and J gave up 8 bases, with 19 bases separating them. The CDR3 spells CAWSVKGAGINEKLFF. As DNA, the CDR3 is TGTGCCTGGAGTGTAAAGGGTGCAGGGATCAACGAAAAACTGTTTTTT. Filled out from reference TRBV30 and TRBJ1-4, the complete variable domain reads SQTIHQWPATLVQPVGSPLSLECTVEGTSNPNLYWYRQAAGRGLQLLFYSVGIGQISSEVPQNLSASRPQDRQFILSSKKLLLSDSGFYLCAWSVKGAGINEKLFFGSGTQLSVL.

The CDR3 coding sequence is TGTGCCAGCAGTTTTCCAGGGGAAGAGACCCAGTACTTC. Amino acids: CASSFPGEETQYF. The V call is TRBV6-5, the J call TRBJ2-5, with D possibly being TRBD1 (6 bases). The V end lost 4 bases, the J end lost 3 bases, and 9 bases lay between the germline ends. The CDR3 is 13 residues long. Germline CDR1 reads MNHEY; CDR2 reads SVGAGI.

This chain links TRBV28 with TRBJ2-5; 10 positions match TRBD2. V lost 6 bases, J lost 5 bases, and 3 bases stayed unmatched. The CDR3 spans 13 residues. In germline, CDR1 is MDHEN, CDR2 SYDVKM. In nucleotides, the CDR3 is TGTGCCAGCAGGAGCGGGGGGGCCGAGACCCAGTACTTC. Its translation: CASRSGGAETQYF.

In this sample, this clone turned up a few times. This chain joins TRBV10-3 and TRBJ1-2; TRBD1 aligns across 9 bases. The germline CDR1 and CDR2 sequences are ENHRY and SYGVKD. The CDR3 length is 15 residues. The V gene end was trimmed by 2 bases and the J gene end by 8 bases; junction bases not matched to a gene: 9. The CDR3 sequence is CAISETGGNIQGYTF. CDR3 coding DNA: TGTGCCATCAGTGAGACAGGGGGCAACATCCAAGGCTACACCTTC.

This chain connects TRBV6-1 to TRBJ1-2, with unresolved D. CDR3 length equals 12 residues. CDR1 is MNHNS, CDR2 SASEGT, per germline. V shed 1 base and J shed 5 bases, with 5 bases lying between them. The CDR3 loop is CASSEGRYGYTF. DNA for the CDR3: TGTGCCAGCAGTGAAGGCCGGTATGGCTACACCTTC.

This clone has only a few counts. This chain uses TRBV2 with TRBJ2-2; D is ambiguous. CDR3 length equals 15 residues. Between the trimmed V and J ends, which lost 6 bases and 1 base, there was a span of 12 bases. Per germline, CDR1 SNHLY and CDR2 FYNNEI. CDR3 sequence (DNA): TGTGCCAGCAGAAAAGACCAACTGAACACCGGGGAGCTGTTTTTT. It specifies CASRKDQLNTGELFF.

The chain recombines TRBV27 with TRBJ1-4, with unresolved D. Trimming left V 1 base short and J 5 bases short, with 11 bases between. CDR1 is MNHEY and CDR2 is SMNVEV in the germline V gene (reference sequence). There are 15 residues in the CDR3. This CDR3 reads CASSLWALRNEKLFF. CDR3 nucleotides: TGTGCCAGCAGTTTATGGGCACTGAGGAATGAAAAACTGTTTTTT.

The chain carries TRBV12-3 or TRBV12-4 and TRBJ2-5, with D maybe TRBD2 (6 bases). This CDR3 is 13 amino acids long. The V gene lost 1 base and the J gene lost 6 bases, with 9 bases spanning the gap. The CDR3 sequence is CASSLGGVKTQYF. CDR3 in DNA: TGTGCCAGCAGTTTAGGGGGGGTGAAGACCCAGTACTTC.

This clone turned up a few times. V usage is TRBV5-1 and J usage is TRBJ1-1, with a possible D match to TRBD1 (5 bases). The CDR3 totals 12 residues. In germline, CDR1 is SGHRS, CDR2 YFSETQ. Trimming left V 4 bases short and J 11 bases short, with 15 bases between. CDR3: CASSPDSLLAFF. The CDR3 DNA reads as TGCGCCAGCAGCCCTGACAGCCTTCTGGCTTTCTTT.

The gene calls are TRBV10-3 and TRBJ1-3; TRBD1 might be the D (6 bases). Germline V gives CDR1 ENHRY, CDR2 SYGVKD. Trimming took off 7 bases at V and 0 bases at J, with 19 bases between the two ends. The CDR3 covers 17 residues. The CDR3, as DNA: TGTGCCATCACCCGGACGGGACAAGTTAGCTCTGGAAACACCATATATTTT. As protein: CAITRTGQVSSGNTIYF.

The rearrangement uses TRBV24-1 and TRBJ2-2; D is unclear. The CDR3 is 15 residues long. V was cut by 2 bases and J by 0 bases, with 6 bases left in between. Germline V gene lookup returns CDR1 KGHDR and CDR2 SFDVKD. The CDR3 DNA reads TGTGCCACCAGTGATTCGGTCACGAACACCGGGGAGCTGTTTTTT. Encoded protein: CATSDSVTNTGELFF.

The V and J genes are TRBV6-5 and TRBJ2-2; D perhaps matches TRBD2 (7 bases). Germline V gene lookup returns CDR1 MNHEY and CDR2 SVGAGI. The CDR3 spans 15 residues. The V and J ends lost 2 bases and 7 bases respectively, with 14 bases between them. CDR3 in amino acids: CASSYQGTIFGELFF. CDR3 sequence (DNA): TGTGCCAGCAGTTACCAGGGGACTATCTTCGGGGAGCTGTTTTTT.

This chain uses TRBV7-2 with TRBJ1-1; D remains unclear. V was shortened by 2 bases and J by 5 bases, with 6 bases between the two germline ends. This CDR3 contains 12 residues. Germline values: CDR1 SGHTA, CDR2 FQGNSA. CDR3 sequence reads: CASSLSGTEAFF. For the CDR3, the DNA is TGTGCCAGCAGCTTAAGCGGGACTGAAGCTTTCTTT.

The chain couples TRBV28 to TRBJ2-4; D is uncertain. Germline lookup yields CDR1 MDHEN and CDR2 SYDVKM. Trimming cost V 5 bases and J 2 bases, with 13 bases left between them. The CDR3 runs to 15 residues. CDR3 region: CASSDTLETKNIQYF. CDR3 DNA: TGTGCCAGCAGTGACACCCTTGAGACCAAAAACATTCAGTACTTC.

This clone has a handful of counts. DNA of the CDR3: TGTGCCAGTAAGCAGCAAAACACTGAAGCTTTCTTT. Translated: CASKQQNTEAFF. The chain combines TRBV19 with TRBJ1-1; D is unresolved. Trimming shortened V by 7 bases and J by 2 bases, and 8 bases separated the two germline ends. CDR3 length equals 12 residues. CDR1 and CDR2 (germline): LNHDA, SQIVND (reference sequence). Variable domain in full (rest from reference TRBV19 and TRBJ1-1): DGGITQSPKYLFRKEGQNVTLSCEQNLNHDAMYWYRQDPGQGLRLIYYSQIVNDFQKGDIAEGYSVSREKKESFPLTVTSAQKNPTAFYLCASKQQNTEAFFGQGTRLTVV.

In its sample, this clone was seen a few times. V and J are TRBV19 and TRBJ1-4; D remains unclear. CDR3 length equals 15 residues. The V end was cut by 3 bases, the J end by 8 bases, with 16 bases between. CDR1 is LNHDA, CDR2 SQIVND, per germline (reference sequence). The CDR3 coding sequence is TGTGCCAGTAGTATGTATGAAGGGCTTTCCGAAAAACTGTTTTTT. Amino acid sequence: CASSMYEGLSEKLFF.